A selection of T cell receptor beta chains follows, all from one sample in a study of blood T cell repertoires in COVID-19. Generated by immunoSEQ multiplex PCR, the TCRdb table keeps only in-frame clones and is missing some. The sample holds about 200,000 clones, 88% seen once. The specimen sequenced was peripheral blood. The receptors originated from a man between 35 and 55 years old with acute or convalescent COVID-19. Each CDR3 is given with its conserved first and last residue. D genes are given only for firm matches. Size tells how often a clone was seen (once, few, many) or the class of an expanded clone, and some rows leave it out.

d_gene	v_gene	abundance	j_gene	CDR3nt	CDR3aa
-	TRBV27	-	TRBJ1-4	TGTGCCAGCAGTTCGCCGGCCCGGGGTGAAAAACTGTTTTTT	CASSSPARGEKLFF
TRBD2	TRBV5-1	-	TRBJ2-1	TGCGCCAGCAGCTTCCCCGGCGGGGGGGCCCACCATGAGCAGTTCTTC	CASSFPGGGAHHEQFF
-	TRBV5-1	-	TRBJ1-5	TGCGCCAGCAGCCCAGGGTCCGTTAGCAATCAGCCCCAGCATTTT	CASSPGSVSNQPQHF
TRBD1	TRBV4-3	-	TRBJ2-6	TGCGCCAGCAGCCATTTGACAGGGGGAATCGGGGCCAACGTCCTGACTTTC	CASSHLTGGIGANVLTF
TRBD1	TRBV9	-	TRBJ1-4	TGTGCCAGCAGCTCAGGACAGGGTGGCGAAAAACTGTTTTTT	CASSSGQGGEKLFF
-	TRBV19	-	TRBJ1-1	TGTGCCAGTAGTCCTCCGGGGGGGAACACTGAAGCTTTCTTT	CASSPPGGNTEAFF
TRBD1	TRBV4-1	-	TRBJ1-4	TGCGCCAGCAGCCTCCAGGGGGCAGGGGGTGAAAAACTGTTTTTT	CASSLQGAGGEKLFF
-	TRBV7-2	-	TRBJ2-7	TGTGCCTGCGGAGAAACTAGCTCCTACGAGCAGTACTTC	CACGETSSYEQYF
-	TRBV6-2/TRBV6-3	-	TRBJ2-7	TGTGCCAGCAGTTACCCCCAGGCTATAAACTACGAGCAGTACTTC	CASSYPQAINYEQYF
-	TRBV21-1	-	TRBJ1-3	TGTGCCAGCAACCATAGGGGTGTGCGGAACACCATATATTTT	CASNHRGVRNTIYF
-	TRBV9	-	TRBJ2-7	TGTGCCAGCAGCGCCGGGACTCCGGCCTACGAGCAGTACTTC	CASSAGTPAYEQYF
-	TRBV29-1	-	TRBJ2-5	TGCAGCGTTGATATATCAGGGGTACAAGAGACCCAGTACTTC	CSVDISGVQETQYF
-	TRBV5-4	-	TRBJ2-5	TGTGCCAGCAGCTCGGGACTCTCCTACCAAGAGACCCAGTACTTC	CASSSGLSYQETQYF
TRBD1	TRBV11-2	-	TRBJ1-4	TGTGCCAGCAGGAGACAGGGGGCCGATACTAATGAAAAACTGTTTTTT	CASRRQGADTNEKLFF
TRBD1	TRBV10-3	-	TRBJ2-3	TGTGCCATCAGTGACTCATTTGGACAGGGATCGGATACGCAGTATTTT	CAISDSFGQGSDTQYF
-	TRBV28	-	TRBJ1-2	TGTGCCAGCAGCCTTCGACAGTATGGCTACACCTTC	CASSLRQYGYTF
TRBD1	TRBV6-6	-	TRBJ2-3	TGTGCCAGCAGAGAGCAGGGGGCGCCGACAGATACGCAGTATTTT	CASREQGAPTDTQYF
-	TRBV19	-	TRBJ1-5	TGTGCCAGTAGTATACTCAATCAGCCCCAGCATTTT	CASSILNQPQHF
-	TRBV30	few	TRBJ1-1	TGTGCCTGGGGGACACAGATTAACACTGAAGCTTTCTTT	CAWGTQINTEAFF
TRBD1	TRBV6-1	-	TRBJ1-2	TGTGCCAGCAGTGAATCGGGACAGGTCTATGGCTACACCTTC	CASSESGQVYGYTF
-	TRBV23-1	once	TRBJ1-6	TGCGCCAGGGGAGGGGGAGGCCTCTATAATTCACCCCTCCACTTT	CARGGGGLYNSPLHF
TRBD1	TRBV18	-	TRBJ1-5	TGTGCCAGCTCAGAACTCGACAGGGCAGTTCAGCCCCAGCATTTT	CASSELDRAVQPQHF
-	TRBV6-5	-	TRBJ2-7	TGTGCCAGCAGCGCACCCGAGAAAGTCGAGCAGTACTTC	CASSAPEKVEQYF
-	TRBV27	-	TRBJ2-7	TGTGCCAGCAGCAGGGGTAGGGCCTACGAGCAGTACTTC	CASSRGRAYEQYF
-	TRBV5-8	-	TRBJ2-3	TGTGCCAGCAGCTTAGAACGCGGTGCCAACACAGATACGCAGTATTTT	CASSLERGANTDTQYF